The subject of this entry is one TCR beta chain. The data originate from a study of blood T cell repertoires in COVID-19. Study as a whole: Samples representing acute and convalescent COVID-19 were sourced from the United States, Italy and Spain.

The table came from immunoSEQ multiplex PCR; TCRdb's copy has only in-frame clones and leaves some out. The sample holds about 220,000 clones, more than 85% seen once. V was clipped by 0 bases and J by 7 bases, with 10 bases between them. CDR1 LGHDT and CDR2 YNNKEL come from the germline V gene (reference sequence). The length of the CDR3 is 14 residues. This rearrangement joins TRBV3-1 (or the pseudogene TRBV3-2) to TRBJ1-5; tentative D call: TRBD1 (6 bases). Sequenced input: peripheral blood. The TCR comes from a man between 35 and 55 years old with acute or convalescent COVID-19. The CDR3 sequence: CASSQEGGHQPQHF. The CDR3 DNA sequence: TGTGCCAGCAGCCAAGAGGGGGGGCACCAGCCCCAGCATTTT.